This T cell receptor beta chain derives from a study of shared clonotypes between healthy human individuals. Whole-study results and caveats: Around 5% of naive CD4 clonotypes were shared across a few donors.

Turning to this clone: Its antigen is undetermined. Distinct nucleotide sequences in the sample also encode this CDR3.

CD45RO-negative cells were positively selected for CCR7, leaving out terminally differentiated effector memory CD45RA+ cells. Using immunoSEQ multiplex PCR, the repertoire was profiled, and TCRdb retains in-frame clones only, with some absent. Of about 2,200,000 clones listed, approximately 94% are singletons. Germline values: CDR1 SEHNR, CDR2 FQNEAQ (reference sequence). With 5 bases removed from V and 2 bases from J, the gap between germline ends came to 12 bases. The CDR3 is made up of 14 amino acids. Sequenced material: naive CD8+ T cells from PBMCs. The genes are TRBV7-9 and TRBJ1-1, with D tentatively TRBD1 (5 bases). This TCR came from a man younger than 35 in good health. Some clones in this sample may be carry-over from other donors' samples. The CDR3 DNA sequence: TGTGCCAGCAGCCCCAGACAGCTAAACACTGAAGCTTTCTTT. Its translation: CASSPRQLNTEAFF.